Sequencing of this T cell receptor (beta chain) was carried out in a study of blood T cell repertoires in COVID-19. Across the study: There were acute and convalescent COVID-19 samples, and they came from the United States, Italy and Spain. T cells, B-cell-depleted T cells, or PBMCs provided the cDNA or gDNA that served as material.

The V segment lost 7 bases and the J segment 5 bases; nucleotides outside the gene matches: 5. Germline-derived CDR1 and CDR2 are LNHDA and SQIVND (reference sequence). The CDR3 runs 14 residues. Original processing methods: Reference gene primer amplification yielded estimated nucleated cell counts. The data were produced by immunoSEQ multiplex PCR, yet TCRdb's version contains in-frame clones alone and is incomplete. From that table come the V and J calls and clone size; the DNA was used to work out D and trimming. This table holds approximately 220,000 clones, 87% found once. Specimen: peripheral blood. The TCR originated in a man between 60 and 75 years old who had recovered from COVID-19. The chain couples TRBV19 to TRBJ2-5; 12 bases map to TRBD2. CDR3 region: CASKLAGGPETQYF. DNA of the CDR3: TGTGCCAGTAAACTAGCGGGAGGTCCGGAGACCCAGTACTTC.